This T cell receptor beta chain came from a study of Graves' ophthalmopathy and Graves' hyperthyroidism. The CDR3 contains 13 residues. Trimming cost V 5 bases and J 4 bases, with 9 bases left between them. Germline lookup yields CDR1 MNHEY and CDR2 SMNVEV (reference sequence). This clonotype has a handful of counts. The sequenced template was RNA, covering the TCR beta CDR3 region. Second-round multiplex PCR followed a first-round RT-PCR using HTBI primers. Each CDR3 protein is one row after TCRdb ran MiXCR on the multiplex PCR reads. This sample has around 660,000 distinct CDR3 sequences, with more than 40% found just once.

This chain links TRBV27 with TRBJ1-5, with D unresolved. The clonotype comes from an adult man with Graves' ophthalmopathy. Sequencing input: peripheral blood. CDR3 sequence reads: CASSEWPNQPQHF. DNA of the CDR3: TGTGCCAGCAGTGAATGGCCGAATCAGCCCCAGCATTTT.